This TCR beta chain is from a study of blood T cell repertoires in COVID-19. Study in general: T cells, B-cell-depleted T cells, or PBMCs supplied cDNA or gDNA.

Seattle's cohort entered during active infection and was followed longitudinally. Per the authors' pipeline: Estimation of nucleated cell counts relied on the amplification of reference gene primers. Measured with immunoSEQ multiplex PCR; TCRdb has only the in-frame clones, and not every one. The V and J calls and clone size were taken over from that table, and D and trimming were inferred from the DNA. The data show 400,000 or so clones, with 75% to 90% seen just once and 1.5% to 1.9% held by the top ten. Germline CDR1 SGHAT, CDR2 FQNNGV. This CDR3 comprises 15 residues. The V gene end was trimmed by 5 bases and the J gene end by 4 bases; junction bases not matched to a gene: 5.

This receptor was identified in a middle-aged woman with COVID-19, enrolled during active disease. The rearrangement uses TRBV11-2 and TRBJ2-5, with TRBD2 identical over 12 bases. Sequencing was performed on peripheral blood. The CDR3 DNA sequence: TGTGCCAGCAGCCTAGCGGGGGGGGGTGTAGAGACCCAGTACTTC. Amino acid sequence: CASSLAGGGVETQYF.